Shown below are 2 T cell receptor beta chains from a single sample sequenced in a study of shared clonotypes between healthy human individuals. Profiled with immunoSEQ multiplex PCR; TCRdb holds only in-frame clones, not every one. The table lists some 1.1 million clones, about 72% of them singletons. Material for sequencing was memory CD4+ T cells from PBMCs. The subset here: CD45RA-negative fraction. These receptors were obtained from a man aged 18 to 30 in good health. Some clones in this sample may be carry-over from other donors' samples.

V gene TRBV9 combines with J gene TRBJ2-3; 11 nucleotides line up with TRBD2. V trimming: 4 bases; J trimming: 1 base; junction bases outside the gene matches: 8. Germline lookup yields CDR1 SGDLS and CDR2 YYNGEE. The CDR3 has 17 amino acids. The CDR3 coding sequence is TGTGCCAGCAGCCCAAGACTAGCGGGAAGGGGCACAGATACGCAGTATTTT. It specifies CASSPRLAGRGTDTQYF.

CDR3 DNA sequence: TGTGCCAGCAGTGAGCTCTCTCTACGACTAGCGGGAAGTGAGCAGTTCTTC. This codes for CASSELSLRLAGSEQFF. This rearrangement joins TRBV2 to TRBJ2-1; TRBD2 matches at 11 bases. CDR1 and CDR2 (germline): SNHLY, FYNNEI. V lost 3 bases and J lost 9; bases outside the gene matches: 13. This CDR3 contains 17 residues.